Sequencing of this T cell receptor beta chain was carried out in a study of post-analysis software for immune sequencing data. For the study at large: Courses of disease covered relapsing-remitting, secondary progressive and progressive-relapsing multiple sclerosis. Study results and limitations: Significantly decreased normalized Chao1 diversity was recorded for multiple sclerosis patients relative to controls. Samples from one preparation batch, clustered by F measure, grouped strongly together. Compared with controls, patients had more of five TRBV segments, including TRBV5-6, TRBV5-1 and TRBV20-1.

Comment on this clonotype: Its antigen is currently unknown.

V lost 6 bases and J 6 bases, leaving 16 bases between the germline ends. CDR1 and CDR2 (germline): SGHTA, FQGNSA. CDR3 length equals 14 residues. Unique molecular identifiers tagged the TCR beta cDNA libraries. Starting from around 0.96 to 9.9 million T cells, the study yielded 460,000 or so cDNA molecules. TCRdb analysed the PCR reads with MiXCR anew, one entry per CDR3 protein. Of 750,000 to 950,000 distinct CDR3 sequences listed, approximately 53% are singletons. The clonotype was recovered from a girl aged 5-17 years with multiple sclerosis. The rearrangement uses TRBV7-2 and TRBJ2-3, with a tentative D call TRBD2 (5 bases). The sequencing input was blood. The CDR3: CASRGGLLRDTQYF. The CDR3, as DNA: TGTGCCAGCAGAGGCGGACTGCTTCGGGATACGCAGTATTTT.